A single sample is the source of the 21 T cell receptor beta chains below, sequenced in a study of regulatory T cells in long-lasting Graves disease. To make TCR beta libraries, researchers used iRepertoire HTBI primers and Arm-PCR of CDR3 regions. MiXCR was run by TCRdb on the multiplex PCR reads, yielding one entry per CDR3 protein. Counted here are roughly 450,000 distinct CDR3 sequences, approximately 23% occurring once; the ten biggest clones make up 13%. The time point here: persistent/refractory GD, antithyroid drugs over 5 years with positive TRAb. The TCR library was prepared using RNA isolated from PBMCs. The specimen was peripheral blood mononuclear cells (PBMCs), collected when the disease was refractory, from a patient treated with antithyroid drugs. The receptors come from a female donor with Graves disease.

The chain employs TRBV7-2 and TRBJ2-5; 7 bases are shared with TRBD2. Germline V gene sequence: CDR1 SGHTA, CDR2 FQGNSA. This CDR3 spans 17 amino acids. V shed 0 bases and J 2 bases; nucleotides not matched to a gene: 9. The CDR3 DNA sequence: TGTGCCAGCAGCTTAGCCCCCGGAGCGGGGAATCAAGAGACCCAGTACTTC. Translating it yields CASSLAPGAGNQETQYF.

This clonotype was detected a few times. This chain uses TRBV6-1 with TRBJ1-5; 7 bases fit TRBD1. The germline gives CDR1 MNHNS, CDR2 SASEGT. Unmatched junction bases numbered 5, after V lost 5 bases and J lost 4 bases. The CDR3 contains 14 residues. The CDR3 DNA reads TGTGCCAGCAGTAAGACAGGGAGGAATCAGCCCCAGCATTTT. It specifies CASSKTGRNQPQHF.

The table lists this clonotype with a few counts. V and J are TRBV6-2 or TRBV6-3 and TRBJ1-6, with D perhaps TRBD1 (6 bases). Trimming cost V 6 bases and J 5 bases, with 11 bases left between them. There are 14 residues in the CDR3. Germline V gene lookup returns CDR1 MNHEY and CDR2 SVGEGT. The CDR3 protein is CASRPGQHNSPLHF. The CDR3 DNA is TGTGCCAGCAGGCCTGGACAGCATAATTCACCCCTCCACTTT.

This clonotype was seen at least ten times. The chain recombines TRBV24-1 with TRBJ1-2; D may be TRBD1 (5 bases). V dropped 2 bases and J dropped 8 bases, with 11 bases sitting between them. Germline lookup yields CDR1 KGHDR and CDR2 SFDVKD. The CDR3 is made up of 13 amino acids. CDR3 in amino acids: CATSDWVGVGYTF. CDR3 nucleotide sequence: TGTGCCACCAGTGATTGGGTAGGGGTAGGCTACACCTTC.

Note on this clonotype: A much larger clonotype is one base distant, so this may be a read error. This chain joins TRBV28 and TRBJ2-5; a possible D gene is TRBD1 (6 bases). The V end was cut by 3 bases, the J end by 4 bases, with 12 bases between. CDR3 length equals 14 residues. Germline V gene data show CDR1 as MDHEN and CDR2 as SYDVKM. CDR3 nucleotides: TGTGCCAGCAGTTTGGAGCAGGGGTTAGAGACCCAGTACTTC. It translates to CASSLEQGLETQYF.

The sample holds a few counts of this clonotype. The gene calls are TRBV28 and TRBJ1-3, with D unclear. From germline, CDR1 is MDHEN and CDR2 SYDVKM. This CDR3 region has 15 residues. Trimming pared 2 bases from V and 0 bases from J, leaving 8 bases between. The CDR3 reads CASSLQVHSGNTIYF. The DNA for the CDR3 is TGTGCCAGCAGTTTACAGGTTCACTCTGGAAACACCATATATTTT.

This clonotype was counted many times. The V call is TRBV10-3, the J call TRBJ2-5; weak D call: TRBD2 (6 bases). V was cut by 11 bases and J by 5 bases, with 27 bases left in between. Germline V CDR1 and CDR2: ENHRY, SYGVKD. This CDR3 comprises 16 residues. CDR3 DNA sequence: TGTGCCGCCACGGGGGAGTACGAGGGTCCCCAGGAGACCCAGTACTTC. It specifies CAATGEYEGPQETQYF.

This clonotype was picked up many times. The chain is built from TRBV6-1 and TRBJ1-3; D unresolved. This CDR3 spans 16 amino acids. The V and J ends lost 4 bases and 3 bases respectively, with 16 bases between them. Looked up from germline, CDR1 is MNHNS and CDR2 is SASEGT. The CDR3 spells CASSAGSALIGNTIYF. CDR3 nucleotides: TGTGCCAGCAGTGCCGGGAGTGCACTTATTGGAAACACCATATATTTT.

Ten or more counts support this clonotype. A clone one base away is much larger, so this may be a read error. The CDR3 nucleotides are TGTGCCAGCAGCCAAGGGATCTATGGCTACACCTTC. Protein sequence: CASSQGIYGYTF. This chain links TRBV3-1 with TRBJ1-2; D gene unclear. Germline CDR1 is LGHDT and CDR2 is YNNKEL (reference sequence). V lost 1 base, J lost 4 bases, and 4 bases lay in between. The CDR3 runs 12 residues. The full variable domain, rest sourced from reference TRBV3-1 and TRBJ1-2, is DTAVSQTPKYLVTQMGNDKSIKCEQNLGHDTMYWYKQDSKKFLKIMFSYNNKELIINETVPNRFSPKSPDKAHLNLHINSLELGDSAVYFCASSQGIYGYTFGSGTRLTVV.

This clonotype was picked up many times. The genes are TRBV7-2 and TRBJ2-5; 11 positions agree with TRBD2. Unmatched junction bases numbered 7, after V lost 6 bases and J lost 7 bases. From germline, CDR1 is SGHTA and CDR2 FQGNSA. This CDR3 is 14 amino acids long. The CDR3 spells CASSFSGGAATQYF. The CDR3 nucleotides are TGTGCCAGCAGTTTTAGCGGGGGGGCCGCGACCCAGTACTTC. Full variable domain (remainder filled in from reference TRBV7-2 and TRBJ2-5): GAGVSQSPSNKVTEKGKDVELRCDPISGHTALYWYRQSLGQGLEFLIYFQGNSAPDKSGLPSDRFSAERTGGSVSTLTIQRTQQEDSAVYLCASSFSGGAATQYFGPGTRLLVL.

This clonotype was detected only a few times. The chain joins TRBV28 to TRBJ2-6, with D perhaps TRBD1 (5 bases). This CDR3 contains 15 residues. Germline V CDR1 and CDR2: MDHEN, SYDVKM. Between the trimmed V and J ends, which lost 6 bases and 0 bases, there was a span of 9 bases. As DNA, the CDR3 is TGTGCCAGCAGATACAGGTACTCTGGGGCCAACGTCCTGACTTTC. It is translated as CASRYRYSGANVLTF.

This clonotype was recorded many times. The chain employs TRBV3-1 and TRBJ1-5, with D uncertain. CDR3 length: 13 amino acids. The V gene's germline CDR1 is LGHDT and CDR2 YNNKEL (reference sequence). With 0 bases removed from V and 7 bases from J, the gap between germline ends came to 7 bases. In DNA form, the CDR3 reads TGTGCCAGCAGCCAAGACCCACACCAGCCCCAGCATTTT. It codes for CASSQDPHQPQHF.

This clonotype appeared a few times. The chain has TRBV30 and TRBJ1-1, with a possible D match to TRBD1 (5 bases). The CDR3 loop spans 14 amino acids. Per the germline V gene, CDR1 is GTSNPN and CDR2 is SVGIG (reference sequence). V lost 5 bases to trimming and J lost 1 base, with 14 bases between them. The CDR3, as DNA: TGTGCCTGGGGACCGGGACGTACGAACACTGAAGCTTTCTTT. It encodes CAWGPGRTNTEAFF.

This clonotype was seen a few times. The chain is built from TRBV9 and TRBJ2-6, with D unresolved. The ends were cut back, 0 bases at V and 1 base at J, with 5 bases in the middle. Per germline, CDR1 SGDLS and CDR2 YYNGEE. The CDR3 loop spans 15 amino acids. In DNA, the CDR3 is TGTGCCAGCAGCGTAGACACATCTGGGGCCAACGTCCTGACTTTC. Translating it yields CASSVDTSGANVLTF.

This clonotype was observed a handful of times. The V and J genes are TRBV7-2 and TRBJ1-4, with D unclear. The germline gives CDR1 SGHTA, CDR2 FQGNSA. The CDR3 is 16 residues long. V was trimmed by 3 bases and J by 4 bases, leaving 15 bases between them. CDR3 sequence reads: CASSLHSPDNNEKLFF. CDR3 bases: TGTGCCAGCAGCTTGCACAGCCCAGATAATAATGAAAAACTGTTTTTT.

Only a few counts were recorded for this clonotype. This chain uses TRBV10-3 with TRBJ2-7; D gene ambiguous. Germline lookup yields CDR1 ENHRY and CDR2 SYGVKD. V lost 6 bases and J lost 2, with 11 bases in between. The CDR3 extends over 13 amino acids. The CDR3: CAIRVQPTYEQYF. As DNA, the CDR3 is TGTGCCATCAGGGTACAGCCGACCTACGAGCAGTACTTC.

The chain joins TRBV7-8 to TRBJ1-2, with 8 bases lining up with TRBD1. The CDR3 length is 15 residues. CDR1 SGHVS and CDR2 FQNEAQ come from the germline V gene. The junction had 9 bases not matched to a gene; V was cut back by 1 base and J by 8 bases. The CDR3 reads CASSLEGRGPGGYTF. Written as DNA, the CDR3 is TGTGCCAGCAGCTTAGAGGGCAGGGGGCCTGGGGGCTACACCTTC.

This clonotype was counted many times. One end of the junction is discordant with germline, which a read error may explain. The chain combines TRBV6-2 or TRBV6-3 with TRBJ1-6, with D uncertain. Germline V gene lookup returns CDR1 MNHEY and CDR2 SVGEGT. The CDR3 contains 13 residues. CDR3 residues: CASSYSHNSPLHF. The DNA for the CDR3 is TGTGCCAGCAGTTACTCCCATAATTCACCCCTCCACTTT.

This clonotype was seen ten or more times. CDR3 protein: CASSRTLGTEAFF. Here the CDR3 DNA reads TGTGCCAGCAGCCGGACATTGGGCACTGAAGCTTTCTTT. V is TRBV12-3 or TRBV12-4 and J is TRBJ1-1, with a possible D match to TRBD1 (5 bases). V lost 6 bases to trimming and J lost 4 bases, with 12 bases between them. This CDR3 contains 13 residues.

The CDR3 DNA is TGCGCCAGCTCCACTCTAGGCAACATGAACACTGAAGCTTTCTTT. This gives the protein CASSTLGNMNTEAFF. V and J are TRBV5-1 and TRBJ1-1; no clear D gene. The CDR3 consists of 15 residues. V lost 7 bases and J lost 0, with 16 bases in between. The germline V gene encodes CDR1 SGHRS and CDR2 YFSETQ.

This clonotype was detected ten times or more. The chain carries TRBV28 and TRBJ2-5; D is unclear. Germline-derived CDR1 and CDR2 are MDHEN and SYDVKM. The CDR3 length is 14 residues. Between the trimmed V and J ends, which lost 5 bases and 2 bases, there was a span of 12 bases. The CDR3 coding sequence is TGTGCCAGCAGTCCACAAGACGGTCAAGAGACCCAGTACTTC. Amino acids: CASSPQDGQETQYF.